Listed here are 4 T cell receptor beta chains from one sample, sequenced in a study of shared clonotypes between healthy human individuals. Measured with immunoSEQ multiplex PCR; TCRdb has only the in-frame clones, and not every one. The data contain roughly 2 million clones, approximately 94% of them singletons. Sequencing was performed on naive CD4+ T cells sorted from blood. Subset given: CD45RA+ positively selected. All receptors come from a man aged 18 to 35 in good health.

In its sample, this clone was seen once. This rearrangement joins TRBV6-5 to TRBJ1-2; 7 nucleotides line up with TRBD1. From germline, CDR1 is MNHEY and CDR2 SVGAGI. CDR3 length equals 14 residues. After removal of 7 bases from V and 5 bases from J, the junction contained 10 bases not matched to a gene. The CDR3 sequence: CASTLLTGNYGYTF. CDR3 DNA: TGTGCCAGCACCCTACTGACAGGGAATTATGGCTACACCTTC.

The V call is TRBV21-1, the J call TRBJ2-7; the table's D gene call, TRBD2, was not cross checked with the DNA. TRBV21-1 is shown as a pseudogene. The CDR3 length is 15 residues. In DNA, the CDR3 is TGTGCCAGCCCCAGAGTCGAGCGGGGCCCCTACGAGCAGTACTTC. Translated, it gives CASPRVERGPYEQYF.

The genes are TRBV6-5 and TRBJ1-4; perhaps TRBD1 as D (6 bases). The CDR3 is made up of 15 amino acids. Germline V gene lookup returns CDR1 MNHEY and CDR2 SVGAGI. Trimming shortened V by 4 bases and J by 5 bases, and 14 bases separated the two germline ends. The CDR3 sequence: CASSSTTGANEKLFF. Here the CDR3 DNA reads TGTGCCAGCAGTTCTACGACAGGCGCGAATGAAAAACTGTTTTTT.

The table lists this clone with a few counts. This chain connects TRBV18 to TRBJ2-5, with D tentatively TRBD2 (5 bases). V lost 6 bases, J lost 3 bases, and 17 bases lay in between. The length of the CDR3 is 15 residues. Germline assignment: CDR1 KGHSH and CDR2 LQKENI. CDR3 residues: CASSPSRTAKETQYF. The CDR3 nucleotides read TGTGCCAGCTCCCCAAGTAGGACTGCTAAAGAGACCCAGTACTTC.